Below, 10 T cell receptor beta chains from the same sample are listed, as sequenced in a study of T cell repertoires in cytomegalovirus infection. What these receptors recognize is not known. One entry per CDR3 protein results from TCRdb running MiXCR on the reads. This table holds approximately 74,000 distinct CDR3 sequences, 35% to 45% found once. The sequences come from CD8+ T cells from cultured PBMCs, collected from culture after CMV antigen stimulation. These receptors came from a human donor in good health (CMV status not recorded). Some clones in this sample may be carry-over from other donors' samples.

The sample holds one count of this clonotype. V and J are TRBV9 and TRBJ2-3; the match to TRBD2 covers 14 bases. The CDR3 has 17 residues. Germline lookup yields CDR1 SGDLS and CDR2 YYNGEE. V shed 3 bases, J shed 2 bases, and the junction held 5 bases outside the gene matches. The CDR3 DNA is TGTGCCAGCAGCGCTGGGACTAGCGGGGGAGCCACAGATACGCAGTATTTT. Amino acids: CASSAGTSGGATDTQYF.

The chain couples TRBV6-6 to TRBJ2-1; D might be TRBD1 or TRBD2, each matching 6 bases. The V gene lost 0 bases and the J gene lost 3 bases, with 24 bases spanning the gap. The CDR3 is made up of 20 amino acids. Germline assignment: CDR1 MNHNY and CDR2 SVGAGI (reference sequence). CDR3 nucleotides: TGTGCCAGCAGTTACTCGATCCAGATTTTTAGGGGGGCTCTCTACAATGAGCAGTTCTTC. Protein product: CASSYSIQIFRGALYNEQFF.

The J gene is TRBJ1-5, the V gene TRBV28; a weak D match, TRBD1 (5 bases). CDR1 is MDHEN, CDR2 SYDVKM, per germline. V dropped 2 bases and J dropped 2 bases, with 16 bases sitting between them. This CDR3 has 17 residues. The CDR3 is CASSLPGRFNGNQPQHF. The CDR3 DNA reads TGTGCCAGCAGTTTACCGGGGCGGTTTAATGGCAATCAGCCCCAGCATTTT.

The rearrangement joins TRBV9 to TRBJ1-5, with a possible D match to TRBD1 (6 bases). Germline CDR1 SGDLS, CDR2 YYNGEE. V lost 0 bases and J lost 5, with 12 bases in between. This CDR3 is 15 amino acids long. CDR3 nucleotides: TGTGCCAGCAGCGTAGTACCAGGGGAACATCAGCCCCAGCATTTT. Protein product: CASSVVPGEHQPQHF.

This clonotype was counted between two and nine times. This sequence joins TRBV7-6 and TRBJ1-1; no clear D. The CDR3 is 12 residues long. Germline V gene lookup returns CDR1 SGHVS and CDR2 FNYEAQ. Deletions cut 5 bases from V and 1 base from J, with 5 bases between. The CDR3 sequence: CASSPQNTEAFF. The CDR3 bases are TGTGCCAGCAGCCCACAGAACACTGAAGCTTTCTTT.

The chain couples TRBV4-1 to TRBJ2-7, with TRBD1 matching over 9 bases. The germline gives CDR1 MGHRA, CDR2 YSYEKL. The CDR3 sequence is 14 residues long. Losses at the gene ends were 6 bases for V and 4 bases for J; bases not matched to a gene: 7. The CDR3 reads CASSPNRGRYEQYF. The CDR3 coding sequence is TGCGCCAGCAGTCCGAACAGGGGGCGATACGAGCAGTACTTC.

This clonotype was seen more than once but under ten times. The chain is built from TRBV7-2 and TRBJ2-5; 8 bases are a match to TRBD1. The CDR3 totals 16 residues. Germline V CDR1 and CDR2: SGHTA, FQGNSA. V trimming: 4 bases; J trimming: 7 bases; junction bases outside the gene matches: 14. The CDR3: CASSWGGRQGPWTQYF. CDR3 nucleotides: TGTGCCAGCAGCTGGGGAGGCAGACAGGGGCCTTGGACCCAGTACTTC.

This clonotype occurred once. This chain links TRBV28 with TRBJ2-7; 8 nucleotides agree with TRBD2. With 6 bases clipped from V and 0 bases from J, the junction kept 4 bases outside the gene matches. The CDR3 contains 14 residues. Germline V gene data show CDR1 as MDHEN and CDR2 as SYDVKM. The DNA for the CDR3 is TGTGCCAGCAGGGGCCGGGGGGGCTCCTACGAGCAGTACTTC. Its translation: CASRGRGGSYEQYF. The entire variable domain, with the rest obtained from reference TRBV28 and TRBJ2-7, is as follows: DVKVTQSSRYLVKRTGEKVFLECVQDMDHENMFWYRQDPGLGLRLIYFSYDVKMKEKGDIPEGYSVSREKKERFSLILESASTNQTSMYLCASRGRGGSYEQYFGPGTRLTVT.

This clonotype was seen ten or more times. The chain links TRBV7-9 to TRBJ1-2; 10 nucleotides match TRBD1. Losses at the gene ends were 3 bases for V and 4 bases for J; bases not matched to a gene: 11. The germline V gene has CDR1 SEHNR and CDR2 FQNEAQ (reference sequence). The CDR3 extends over 17 amino acids. CDR3: CASSLVGTGVFRYGYTF. The DNA of the CDR3 is TGTGCCAGCAGCTTGGTTGGGACAGGGGTTTTTCGCTATGGCTACACCTTC.

This clonotype was counted a few times. The CDR3 nucleotides are TGTGCCAGCAGCTTAAGCTCTTCCACCGAGAAAGAGACCCAGTACTTC. Translated, it gives CASSLSSSTEKETQYF. The chain uses TRBV7-9 and TRBJ2-5; no reliable D call. Germline V lookup: CDR1 SEHNR, CDR2 FQNEAQ (reference sequence). The CDR3 has 16 amino acids. Trimming stripped 2 bases from V and 3 bases from J, with 16 bases between.